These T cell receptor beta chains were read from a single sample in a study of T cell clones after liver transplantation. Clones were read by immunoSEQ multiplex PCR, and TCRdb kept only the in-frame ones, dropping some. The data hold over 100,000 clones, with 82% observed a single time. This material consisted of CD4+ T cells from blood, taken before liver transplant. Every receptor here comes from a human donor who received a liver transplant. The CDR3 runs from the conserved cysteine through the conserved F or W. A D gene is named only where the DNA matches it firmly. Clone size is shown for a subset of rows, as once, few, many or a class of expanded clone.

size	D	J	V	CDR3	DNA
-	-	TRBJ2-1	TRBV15	CATSHQRVESSYNEQFF	TGTGCCACCAGCCATCAACGTGTTGAGAGCTCCTACAATGAGCAGTTCTTC
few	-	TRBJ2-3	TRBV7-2	CASSSRQGRGWTDTQYF	TGTGCCAGCAGCTCCCGCCAAGGGAGGGGGTGGACAGATACGCAGTATTTT
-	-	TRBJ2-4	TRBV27	CASSFSPPPNIQYF	TGTGCCAGCAGTTTCTCCCCGCCCCCAAACATTCAGTACTTC
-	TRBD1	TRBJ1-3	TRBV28	CASRPGTGGVGSGNTIYF	TGTGCCAGCAGGCCCGGGACAGGGGGTGTGGGCTCTGGAAACACCATATATTTT
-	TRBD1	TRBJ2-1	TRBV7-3	CASSLQGDRYNEQFF	TGTGCCAGCAGCCTACAGGGGGATCGCTACAATGAGCAGTTCTTC
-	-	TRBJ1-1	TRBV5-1	CASSLASSGTEAFF	TGCGCCAGCAGCTTGGCGTCGTCAGGGACTGAAGCTTTCTTT
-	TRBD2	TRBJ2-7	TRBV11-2	CASTPGRGNYEQYF	TGTGCCAGCACCCCCGGGAGGGGGAACTACGAGCAGTACTTC
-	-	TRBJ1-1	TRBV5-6	CASSSLGRPPKGAFF	TGTGCCAGCAGCTCTTTGGGGAGGCCCCCCAAAGGAGCTTTCTTT
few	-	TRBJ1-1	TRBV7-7	CALRGSPNTEAFF	TGTGCCTTGAGGGGCAGCCCGAACACTGAAGCTTTCTTT
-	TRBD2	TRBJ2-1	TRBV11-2	CASSLDQAGKLQFF	TGTGCCAGCAGCTTAGATCAAGCGGGAAAGTTGCAGTTCTTC
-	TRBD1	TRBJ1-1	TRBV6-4	CASSESGQGIAEAFF	TGTGCCAGCAGTGAATCGGGACAGGGAATTGCGGAAGCTTTCTTT
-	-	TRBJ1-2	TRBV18	CASSPRGDLNYGYTF	TGTGCCAGCTCGCCAAGGGGGGATCTTAACTATGGCTACACCTTC
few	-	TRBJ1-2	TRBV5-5	CASSLARANYGYTF	TGTGCCAGCAGCTTGGCACGGGCTAACTATGGCTACACCTTC
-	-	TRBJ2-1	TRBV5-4	CASSLASWQGDEQFF	TGTGCCAGCAGCTTGGCTTCCTGGCAGGGTGATGAGCAGTTCTTC
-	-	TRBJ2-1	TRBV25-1	CASSEVTRGNEQFF	TGTGCCAGCAGTGAAGTAACTAGAGGCAATGAGCAGTTCTTC
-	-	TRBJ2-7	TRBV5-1	CASSVVGVGGDEQYF	TGCGCCAGCAGCGTGGTGGGGGTCGGGGGTGACGAGCAGTACTTC
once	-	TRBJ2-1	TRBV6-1	CASSGISYSYNEQFF	TGTGCCAGCAGTGGGATTTCGTACTCCTACAATGAGCAGTTCTTC
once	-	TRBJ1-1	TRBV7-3	CASSQTGNTEAFF	TGTGCCAGCAGCCAAACAGGGAACACTGAAGCTTTCTTT
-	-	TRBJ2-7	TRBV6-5	CASSYRWGFGYEQYF	TGTGCCAGCAGTTACAGGTGGGGTTTCGGCTACGAGCAGTACTTC
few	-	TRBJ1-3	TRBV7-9	CASSWDTIYF	TGTGCCAGCAGCTGGGACACCATATATTTT
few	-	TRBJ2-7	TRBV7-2	CASSLGYRYEQYF	TGTGCCAGCAGCTTAGGGTACCGCTACGAGCAGTACTTC
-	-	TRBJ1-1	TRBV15	CATSRGGTANTEAFF	TGTGCCACCAGCAGAGGGGGGACCGCGAACACTGAAGCTTTCTTT
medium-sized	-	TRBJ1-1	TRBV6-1	CASSEWRRVEAFF	TGTGCCAGCAGTGAATGGAGACGGGTCGAAGCTTTCTTT
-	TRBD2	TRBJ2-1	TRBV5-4	CASSVVAGGYNEQFF	TGTGCCAGCAGCGTGGTAGCGGGGGGGTACAATGAGCAGTTCTTC
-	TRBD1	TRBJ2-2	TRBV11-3	CASRMDRGDTGELFF	TGTGCCAGCAGGATGGACAGGGGAGACACCGGGGAGCTGTTTTTT
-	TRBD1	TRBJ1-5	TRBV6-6	CASSLVRGLANQPQHF	TGTGCCAGCAGTCTGGTAAGGGGGCTGGCCAATCAGCCCCAGCATTTT
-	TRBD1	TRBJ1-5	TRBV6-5	CASTKGQGGQPQHF	TGTGCCAGCACTAAGGGACAGGGAGGTCAGCCCCAGCATTTT
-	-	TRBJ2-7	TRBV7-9	CASSSPTPPYEQYF	TGTGCCAGCAGCTCACCGACCCCCCCCTACGAGCAGTACTTC
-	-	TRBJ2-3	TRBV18	CASSSGQGGVTQYF	TGTGCCAGCTCATCGGGTCAGGGCGGGGTTACGCAGTATTTT
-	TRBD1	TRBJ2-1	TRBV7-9	CASSLTGQGQFF	TGTGCCAGCAGCTTAACAGGACAGGGACAGTTCTTC
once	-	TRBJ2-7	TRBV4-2	CASSQGAQSSYEQYF	TGTGCCAGCAGCCAAGGAGCGCAGAGCTCCTACGAGCAGTACTTC
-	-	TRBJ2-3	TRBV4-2	CASSQDWAGNTDTQYF	TGTGCCAGCAGCCAAGATTGGGCTGGCAACACAGATACGCAGTATTTT
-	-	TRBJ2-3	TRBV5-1	CASREIPQDTQYF	TGCGCCAGCAGGGAAATACCTCAAGATACGCAGTATTTT
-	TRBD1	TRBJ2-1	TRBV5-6	CASSPDEGAGEQFF	TGTGCCAGCAGCCCAGATGAGGGGGCAGGTGAGCAGTTCTTC
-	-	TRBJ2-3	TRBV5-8	CASSLRDTQYF	TGTGCCAGCAGCTTACGTGATACGCAGTATTTT
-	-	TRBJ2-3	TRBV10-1	CASSYTGTDTQYF	TGCGCCAGCAGCTATACCGGAACAGATACGCAGTATTTT
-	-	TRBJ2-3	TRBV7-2	CASSFTGGTDTQYF	TGTGCCAGCAGCTTTACGGGAGGCACAGATACGCAGTATTTT
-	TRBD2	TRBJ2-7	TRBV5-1	CASSSRGNSYEQYF	TGCGCCAGCAGCTCGCGGGGGAACTCCTACGAGCAGTACTTC
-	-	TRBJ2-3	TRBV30	CAWSPDGDYTRF	TGTGCCTGGAGTCCAGATGGTGACTACACGAGGTTT
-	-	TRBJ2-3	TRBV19	CASRETSLPSTDTQYF	TGTGCCAGTAGGGAGACTAGTCTCCCTAGCACAGATACGCAGTATTTT
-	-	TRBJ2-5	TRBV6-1	CATGTGRETQYF	TGTGCCACAGGGACCGGGCGGGAGACCCAGTACTTC
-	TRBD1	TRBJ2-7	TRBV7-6	CASSLALGTGQYEQYF	TGTGCCAGCAGCTTAGCGCTAGGGACAGGGCAATACGAGCAGTACTTC
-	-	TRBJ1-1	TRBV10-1	CASSASRGTEAFF	TGCGCCAGCAGTGCTTCAAGGGGCACTGAAGCTTTCTTT
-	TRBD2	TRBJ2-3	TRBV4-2	CASSQDSGRETSSTDTQYF	TGTGCCAGCAGCCAAGATAGCGGGAGGGAAACGTCGTCGACAGATACGCAGTATTTT
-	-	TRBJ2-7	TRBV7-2	CASSLTLLEQYF	TGTGCCAGCAGCTTGACCCTCCTTGAGCAGTACTTC
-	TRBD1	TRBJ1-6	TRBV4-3	CASSQDLGTGISPLHF	TGCGCCAGCAGCCAAGATTTGGGGACAGGGATTTCACCCCTCCACTTT
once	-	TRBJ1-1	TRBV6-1	CASSVTALVTEAFF	TGTGCCAGCAGTGTTACAGCTTTGGTCACTGAAGCTTTCTTT
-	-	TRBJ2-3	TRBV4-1	CASSARQGGGTDTQYF	TGCGCCAGCAGCGCCCGACAGGGAGGAGGTACAGATACGCAGTATTTT
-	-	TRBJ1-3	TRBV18	CASSPQWGDLGNTIYF	TGTGCCAGCTCACCACAGTGGGGTGATCTTGGAAACACCATATATTTT
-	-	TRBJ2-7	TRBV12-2	CASRFAGESSYEQYF	TGTGCAAGTCGCTTTGCGGGGGAAAGCTCCTACGAGCAGTACTTC
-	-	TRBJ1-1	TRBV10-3	CAISEGSIKPTNTEAFF	TGTGCCATCAGTGAGGGTTCAATTAAACCGACGAACACTGAAGCTTTCTTT
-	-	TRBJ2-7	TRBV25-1	CASSDPNGWEQYF	TGTGCCAGCAGTGATCCGAACGGCTGGGAGCAGTACTTC
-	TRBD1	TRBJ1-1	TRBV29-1	CSVLDRAGPKGAEAFF	TGCAGCGTCCTTGACAGGGCCGGTCCCAAAGGCGCTGAAGCTTTCTTT
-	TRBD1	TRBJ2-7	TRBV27	CASSPPTGRGSEQYF	TGTGCCAGCAGTCCCCCCACGGGCAGGGGGTCGGAGCAGTACTTC
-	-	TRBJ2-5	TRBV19	CASSIQGRGKETQYF	TGTGCCAGTAGTATACAGGGAAGGGGAAAAGAGACCCAGTACTTC
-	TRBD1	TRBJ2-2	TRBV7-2	CASRFATGGTTGELFF	TGTGCCAGCAGGTTCGCTACAGGGGGCACCACCGGGGAGCTGTTTTTT
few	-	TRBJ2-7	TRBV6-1	CASSAGPHYEQYF	TGTGCCAGCAGTGCAGGACCTCACTACGAGCAGTACTTC
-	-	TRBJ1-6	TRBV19	CASSISPDRPRDSPLHF	TGTGCCAGTAGTATATCTCCGGACCGCCCGCGGGATTCACCCCTCCACTTT
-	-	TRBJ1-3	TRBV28	CASSLFFGTSGNTIYF	TGTGCCAGCAGTTTATTTTTTGGGACCTCTGGAAACACCATATATTTT
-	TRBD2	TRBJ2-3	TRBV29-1	CSVGGGTFTDTQYF	TGCAGCGTTGGGGGGGGGACCTTCACAGATACGCAGTATTTT